This T cell receptor beta chain originates from a study of beta chain features in type 1 diabetes. Across the study: Age, gender and cell yields were alike across patients and healthy donors.

This clone has a handful of counts. In germline, CDR1 is SGHTA, CDR2 FQGNSA. V gave up 5 bases and J gave up 3 bases, with 14 bases separating them. This CDR3 has 14 amino acids. The authors reverse transcribed all of the isolated RNA, so sequencing captured expressed TCRB transcripts. Assay used: immunoSEQ multiplex PCR; TCRdb lists only in-frame clones, some missing. The table shows approximately 140,000 clones, with nearly 50% occurring only once. Sample: Tregs from blood. V gene TRBV7-2 combines with J gene TRBJ2-7; D is ambiguous. The source of this sequence is a man between 18 and 29 years old in good health. The CDR3 bases are TGTGCCAGCAGCCCCGACGGCGGAGTCTACGAGCAGTACTTC. Protein sequence: CASSPDGGVYEQYF. The full variable domain, its missing parts supplied by reference TRBV7-2 and TRBJ2-7, is GAGVSQSPSNKVTEKGKDVELRCDPISGHTALYWYRQSLGQGLEFLIYFQGNSAPDKSGLPSDRFSAERTGGSVSTLTIQRTQQEDSAVYLCASSPDGGVYEQYFGPGTRLTVT.